One TCR beta chain is described in this entry. Its specificity is unknown. These data are taken from a study of T-cell memory formation after mild COVID-19. MiXCR, run by TCRdb on the 5' RACE reads, gives a single entry per CDR3 protein. The data show about 470,000 distinct CDR3 sequences, with about 20% seen just once and approximately 13% held by the top ten. Germline V gives CDR1 DFQATT, CDR2 SNEGSKA (reference sequence). The length of the CDR3 is 12 residues. After removal of 2 bases from V and 9 bases from J, the junction contained 6 bases not matched to a gene. Study-wide results and caveats: Cross-reactive memory appears to have joined, as suggested by some responding clones showing up in pre-infection memory. CD4/CD8 balance characterized clones contracting day 15 to 85, and CD4+ skew characterized later expanders. Largely, contracting CD4+ clones fell within CM and EM, and contracting CD8+ clones within EMRA.

This TCR derives from an adult woman who had mild COVID-19 (a few samples of this study predate the infection). Cell type and time point are not known. The source material was PBMCs or a T cell subset sorted from them (not recorded which). This chain joins TRBV20-1 and TRBJ2-7, with 8 bases that match TRBD2. The CDR3, as DNA: TGCAGTGCTAGAAGCCTTCGGGGGGGGCAGTACTTC. Translating gives CSARSLRGGQYF.